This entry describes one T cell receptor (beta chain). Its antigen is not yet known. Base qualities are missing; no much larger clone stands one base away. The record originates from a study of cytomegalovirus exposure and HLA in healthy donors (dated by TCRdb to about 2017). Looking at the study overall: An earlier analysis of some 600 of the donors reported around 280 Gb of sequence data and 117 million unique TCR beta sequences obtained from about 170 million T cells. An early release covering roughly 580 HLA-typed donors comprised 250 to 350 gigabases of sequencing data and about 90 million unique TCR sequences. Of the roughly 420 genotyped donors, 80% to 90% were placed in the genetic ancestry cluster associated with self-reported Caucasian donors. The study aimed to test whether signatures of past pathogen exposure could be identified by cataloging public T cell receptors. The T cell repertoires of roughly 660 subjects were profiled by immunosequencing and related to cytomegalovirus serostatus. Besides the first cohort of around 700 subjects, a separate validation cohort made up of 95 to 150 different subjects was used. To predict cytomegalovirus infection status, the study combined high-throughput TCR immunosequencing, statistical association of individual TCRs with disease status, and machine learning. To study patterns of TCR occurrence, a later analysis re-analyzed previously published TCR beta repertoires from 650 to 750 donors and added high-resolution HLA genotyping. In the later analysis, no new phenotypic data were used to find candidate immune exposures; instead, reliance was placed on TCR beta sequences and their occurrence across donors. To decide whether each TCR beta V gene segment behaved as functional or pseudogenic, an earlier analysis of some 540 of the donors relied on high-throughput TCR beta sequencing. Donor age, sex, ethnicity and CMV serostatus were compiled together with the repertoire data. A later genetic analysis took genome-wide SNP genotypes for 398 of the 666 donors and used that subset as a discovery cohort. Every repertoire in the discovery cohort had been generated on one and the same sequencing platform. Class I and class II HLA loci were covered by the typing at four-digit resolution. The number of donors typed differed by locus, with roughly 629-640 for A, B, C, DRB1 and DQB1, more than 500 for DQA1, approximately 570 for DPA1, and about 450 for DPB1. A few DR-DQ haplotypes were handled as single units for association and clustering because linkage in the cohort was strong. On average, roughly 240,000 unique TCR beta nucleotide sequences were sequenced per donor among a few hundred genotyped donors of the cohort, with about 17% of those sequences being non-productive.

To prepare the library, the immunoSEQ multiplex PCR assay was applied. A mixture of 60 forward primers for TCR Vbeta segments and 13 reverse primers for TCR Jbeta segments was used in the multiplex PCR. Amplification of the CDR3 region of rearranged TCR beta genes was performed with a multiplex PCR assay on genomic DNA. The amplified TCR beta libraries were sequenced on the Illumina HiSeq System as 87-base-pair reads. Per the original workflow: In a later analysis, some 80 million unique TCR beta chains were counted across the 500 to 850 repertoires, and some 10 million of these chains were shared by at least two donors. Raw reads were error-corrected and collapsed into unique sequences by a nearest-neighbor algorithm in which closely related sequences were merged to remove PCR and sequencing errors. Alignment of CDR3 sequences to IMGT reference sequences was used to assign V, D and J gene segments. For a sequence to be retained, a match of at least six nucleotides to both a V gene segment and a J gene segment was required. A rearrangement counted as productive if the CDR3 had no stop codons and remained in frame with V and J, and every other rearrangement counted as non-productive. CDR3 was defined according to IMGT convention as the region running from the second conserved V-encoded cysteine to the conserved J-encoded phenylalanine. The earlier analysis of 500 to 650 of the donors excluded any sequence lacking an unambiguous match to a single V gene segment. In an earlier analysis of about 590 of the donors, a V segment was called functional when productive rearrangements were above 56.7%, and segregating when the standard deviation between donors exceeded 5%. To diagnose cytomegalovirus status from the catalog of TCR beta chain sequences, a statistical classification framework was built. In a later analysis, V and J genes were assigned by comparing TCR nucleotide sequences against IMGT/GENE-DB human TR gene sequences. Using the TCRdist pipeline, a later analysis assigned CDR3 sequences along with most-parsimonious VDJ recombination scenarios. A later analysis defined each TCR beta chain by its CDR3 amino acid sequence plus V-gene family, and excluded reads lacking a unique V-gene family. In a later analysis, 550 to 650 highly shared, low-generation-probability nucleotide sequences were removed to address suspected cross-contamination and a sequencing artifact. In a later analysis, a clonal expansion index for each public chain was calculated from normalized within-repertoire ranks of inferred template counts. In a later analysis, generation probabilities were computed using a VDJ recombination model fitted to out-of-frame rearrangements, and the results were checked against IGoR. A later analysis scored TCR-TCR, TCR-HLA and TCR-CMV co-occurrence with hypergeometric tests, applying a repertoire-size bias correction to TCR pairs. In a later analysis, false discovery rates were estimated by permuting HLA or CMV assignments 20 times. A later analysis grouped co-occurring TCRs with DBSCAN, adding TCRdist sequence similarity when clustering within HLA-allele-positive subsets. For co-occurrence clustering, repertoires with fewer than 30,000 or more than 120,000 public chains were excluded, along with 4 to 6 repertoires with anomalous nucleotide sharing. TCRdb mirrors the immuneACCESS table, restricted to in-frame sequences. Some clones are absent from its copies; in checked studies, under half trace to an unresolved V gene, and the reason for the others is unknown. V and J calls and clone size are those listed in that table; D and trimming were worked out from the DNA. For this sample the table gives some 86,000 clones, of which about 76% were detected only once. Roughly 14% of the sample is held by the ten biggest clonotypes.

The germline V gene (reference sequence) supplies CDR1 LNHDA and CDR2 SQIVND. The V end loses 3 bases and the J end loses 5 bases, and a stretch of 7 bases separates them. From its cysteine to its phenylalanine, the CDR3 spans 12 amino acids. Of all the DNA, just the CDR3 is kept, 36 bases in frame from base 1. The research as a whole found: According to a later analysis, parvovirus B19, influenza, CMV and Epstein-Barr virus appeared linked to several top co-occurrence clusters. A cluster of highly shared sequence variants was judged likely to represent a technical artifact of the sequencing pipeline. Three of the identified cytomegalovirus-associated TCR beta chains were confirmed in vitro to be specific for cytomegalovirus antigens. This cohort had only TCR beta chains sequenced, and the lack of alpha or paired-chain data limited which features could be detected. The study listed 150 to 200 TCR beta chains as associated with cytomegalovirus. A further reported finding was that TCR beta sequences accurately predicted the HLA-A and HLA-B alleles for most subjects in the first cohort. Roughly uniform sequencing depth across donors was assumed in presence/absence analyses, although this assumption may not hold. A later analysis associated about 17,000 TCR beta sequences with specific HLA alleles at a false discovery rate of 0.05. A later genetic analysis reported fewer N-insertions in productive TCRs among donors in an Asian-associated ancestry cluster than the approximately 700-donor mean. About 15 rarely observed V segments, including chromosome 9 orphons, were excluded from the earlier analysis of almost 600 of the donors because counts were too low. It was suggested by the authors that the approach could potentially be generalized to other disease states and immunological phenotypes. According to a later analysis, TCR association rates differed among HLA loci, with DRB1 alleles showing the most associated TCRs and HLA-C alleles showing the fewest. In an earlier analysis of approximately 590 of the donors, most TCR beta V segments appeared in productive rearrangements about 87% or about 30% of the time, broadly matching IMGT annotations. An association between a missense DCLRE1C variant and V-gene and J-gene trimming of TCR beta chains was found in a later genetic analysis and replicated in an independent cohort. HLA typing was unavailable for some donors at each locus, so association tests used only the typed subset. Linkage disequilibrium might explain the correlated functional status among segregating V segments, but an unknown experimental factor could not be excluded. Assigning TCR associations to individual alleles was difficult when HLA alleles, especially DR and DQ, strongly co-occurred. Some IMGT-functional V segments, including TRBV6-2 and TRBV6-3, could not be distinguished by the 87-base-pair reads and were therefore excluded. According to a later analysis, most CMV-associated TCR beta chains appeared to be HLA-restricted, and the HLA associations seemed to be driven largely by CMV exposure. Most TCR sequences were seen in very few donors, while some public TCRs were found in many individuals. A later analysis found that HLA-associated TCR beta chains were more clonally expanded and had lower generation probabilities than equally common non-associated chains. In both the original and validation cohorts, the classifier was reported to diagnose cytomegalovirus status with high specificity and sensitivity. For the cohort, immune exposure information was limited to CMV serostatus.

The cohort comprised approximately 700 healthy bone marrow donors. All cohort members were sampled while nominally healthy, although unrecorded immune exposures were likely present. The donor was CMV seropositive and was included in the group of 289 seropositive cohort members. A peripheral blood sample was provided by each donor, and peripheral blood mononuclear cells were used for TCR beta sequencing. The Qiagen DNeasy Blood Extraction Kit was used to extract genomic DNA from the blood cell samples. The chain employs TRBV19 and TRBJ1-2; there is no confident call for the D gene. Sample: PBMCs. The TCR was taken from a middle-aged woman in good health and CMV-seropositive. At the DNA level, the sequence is TGTGCCAGTAGTATGGCTGATTATGGCTACACCTTC. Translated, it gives CASSMADYGYTF. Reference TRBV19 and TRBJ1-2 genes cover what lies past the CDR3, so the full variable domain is DGGITQSPKYLFRKEGQNVTLSCEQNLNHDAMYWYRQDPGQGLRLIYYSQIVNDFQKGDIAEGYSVSREKKESFPLTVTSAQKNPTAFYLCASSMADYGYTFGSGTRLTVV.